These T cell receptor beta chains were read from a single sample in a study of shared clonotypes between healthy human individuals. The data were produced by immunoSEQ multiplex PCR, yet TCRdb's version contains in-frame clones alone and is incomplete. The sample has around 700,000 clones; roughly 70% are singletons. Material for sequencing was memory CD4+ T cells sorted from blood. These receptors were collected from a woman in her twenties or thirties in good health. The CDR3 runs from the conserved cysteine through the conserved F or W. A D gene is named only where the DNA matches it firmly. Clone sizes are given selectively: once, few, many, or a class where the clone is expanded.

v_gene: TRBV5-1; abundance: .; j_gene: TRBJ2-7; d_gene: .; CDR3aa: CASSLEGAYEQYF; CDR3nt: TGCGCCAGCAGCTTGGAGGGAGCCTACGAGCAGTACTTC
v_gene: TRBV27; abundance: .; j_gene: TRBJ2-1; d_gene: TRBD1; CDR3aa: CASSPRGREQFF; CDR3nt: TGTGCCAGCAGCCCGAGGGGGCGTGAGCAGTTCTTC
v_gene: TRBV28; abundance: .; j_gene: TRBJ1-2; d_gene: .; CDR3aa: CASRDSLSNYGYTF; CDR3nt: TGTGCCAGCAGGGACAGCCTTTCTAACTATGGCTACACCTTC
v_gene: TRBV18; abundance: .; j_gene: TRBJ2-5; d_gene: TRBD2; CDR3aa: CASWPGLGRETQYF; CDR3nt: TGTGCCAGCTGGCCCGGACTAGGGAGAGAGACCCAGTACTTC
v_gene: TRBV6-1; abundance: .; j_gene: TRBJ2-3; d_gene: TRBD2; CDR3aa: CASNLAGVVDTQYF; CDR3nt: TGTGCCAGCAATTTAGCGGGAGTGGTAGATACGCAGTATTTT
v_gene: TRBV29-1; abundance: .; j_gene: TRBJ1-1; d_gene: .; CDR3aa: CSVTLGRGNTEAFF; CDR3nt: TGCAGCGTAACGCTGGGGCGCGGGAACACTGAAGCTTTCTTT
v_gene: TRBV5-1; abundance: .; j_gene: TRBJ2-3; d_gene: .; CDR3aa: CASSENRVLDTQYF; CDR3nt: TGCGCCAGCAGCGAGAACAGGGTCTTAGATACGCAGTATTTT
v_gene: TRBV11-3; abundance: .; j_gene: TRBJ2-1; d_gene: TRBD2; CDR3aa: CASSQGLAWNEQFF; CDR3nt: TGTGCCAGCAGCCAAGGACTAGCCTGGAATGAGCAGTTCTTC
v_gene: TRBV7-2; abundance: .; j_gene: TRBJ2-1; d_gene: .; CDR3aa: CASSLIIHREQFF; CDR3nt: TGTGCCAGCAGCCTTATCATACATCGTGAGCAGTTCTTC
v_gene: TRBV5-1; abundance: .; j_gene: TRBJ2-3; d_gene: TRBD2; CDR3aa: CASSLGLAGETDTQYF; CDR3nt: TGCGCCAGCAGCTTGGGACTAGCGGGAGAAACAGATACGCAGTATTTT
v_gene: TRBV28; abundance: .; j_gene: TRBJ1-2; d_gene: .; CDR3aa: CAGGRPNYGYTF; CDR3nt: TGTGCCGGAGGGAGGCCGAACTATGGCTACACCTTC
v_gene: TRBV29-1; abundance: .; j_gene: TRBJ2-1; d_gene: TRBD2; CDR3aa: CSVEAWTSGRGEYNEQFF; CDR3nt: TGCAGCGTTGAGGCTTGGACTAGCGGGAGAGGAGAGTACAATGAGCAGTTCTTC
v_gene: TRBV7-3; abundance: .; j_gene: TRBJ2-1; d_gene: .; CDR3aa: CASSLGSGGSYNEQFF; CDR3nt: TGTGCCAGCAGCTTAGGTAGCGGAGGCTCCTACAATGAGCAGTTCTTC
v_gene: TRBV6-5; abundance: once; j_gene: TRBJ2-2; d_gene: .; CDR3aa: CASSYSKGSAGGELFF; CDR3nt: TGTGCCAGCAGTTACTCGAAGGGAAGCGCGGGCGGGGAGCTGTTTTTT
v_gene: TRBV6-1; abundance: .; j_gene: TRBJ1-2; d_gene: .; CDR3aa: CAVGKGYGYTF; CDR3nt: TGTGCCGTTGGAAAGGGCTATGGCTACACCTTC
v_gene: TRBV7-3; abundance: .; j_gene: TRBJ2-1; d_gene: TRBD1; CDR3aa: CASSSAGQGSNEQFF; CDR3nt: TGTGCCAGCAGCTCCGCGGGACAGGGATCCAATGAGCAGTTCTTC
v_gene: TRBV5-1; abundance: .; j_gene: TRBJ1-1; d_gene: .; CDR3aa: CASSWGPESPEAFF; CDR3nt: TGCGCCAGCAGCTGGGGGCCCGAGAGCCCTGAAGCTTTCTTT
v_gene: TRBV27; abundance: .; j_gene: TRBJ2-4; d_gene: .; CDR3aa: CASSLSGSHKNIQYF; CDR3nt: TGTGCCAGCAGTTTATCAGGGAGTCACAAAAACATTCAGTACTTC
v_gene: TRBV11-1; abundance: .; j_gene: TRBJ2-7; d_gene: .; CDR3aa: CASSFGGLNYEQYF; CDR3nt: TGTGCCAGCAGCTTTGGGGGACTTAACTACGAGCAGTACTTC
v_gene: TRBV4-1; abundance: .; j_gene: TRBJ1-1; d_gene: .; CDR3aa: CASSRRQETNTEAFF; CDR3nt: TGCGCCAGCAGCCGCCGACAGGAGACGAACACTGAAGCTTTCTTT
v_gene: TRBV10-3; abundance: .; j_gene: TRBJ2-7; d_gene: .; CDR3aa: CAIVAGDTYEQYF; CDR3nt: TGTGCCATCGTGGCCGGGGACACCTACGAGCAGTACTTC
v_gene: TRBV28; abundance: .; j_gene: TRBJ2-7; d_gene: .; CDR3aa: CASSRVYEQYF; CDR3nt: TGTGCCAGCAGTCGCGTATACGAGCAGTACTTC
v_gene: TRBV7-8; abundance: .; j_gene: TRBJ1-1; d_gene: .; CDR3aa: CASSFGTNTEAFF; CDR3nt: TGTGCCAGCAGCTTTGGGACGAACACTGAAGCTTTCTTT
v_gene: TRBV7-9; abundance: .; j_gene: TRBJ2-7; d_gene: TRBD2; CDR3aa: CASSSGLAGNEQYF; CDR3nt: TGTGCCAGCAGCTCCGGGCTAGCGGGTAACGAGCAGTACTTC
v_gene: TRBV5-1; abundance: .; j_gene: TRBJ2-1; d_gene: .; CDR3aa: CASSLAVGAYNEQFF; CDR3nt: TGCGCCAGCAGCTTGGCGGTGGGGGCCTACAATGAGCAGTTCTTC
v_gene: TRBV6-1; abundance: .; j_gene: TRBJ2-7; d_gene: TRBD2; CDR3aa: CASTRAGDIYEQYF; CDR3nt: TGTGCCAGCACCCGAGCGGGAGATATCTACGAGCAGTACTTC